This TCR beta chain was sequenced during a study of tumor T cells in aggressive B-cell lymphoma. The J segment lost 6 bases and the V segment lost 5 bases, leaving 9 bases of the junction unmatched. Germline V CDR1 and CDR2: PRHDT, FYEKMQ (reference sequence). CDR3 length: 16 amino acids. Data came from immunoSEQ multiplex PCR; TCRdb stores just in-frame clones and leaves some out. In the table there are under 3,500 clones, 85% to 95% of which are singletons. This clonotype was obtained from an adult with diffuse large B cell lymphoma. The sample was tumor tissue. This chain uses TRBV13 with TRBJ2-1; 11 bases fit TRBD2. This chain's CDR3 is CASSAGTSGAVNEQFF. CDR3 sequence (DNA): TGTGCCAGCAGCGCCGGGACTAGCGGCGCGGTCAATGAGCAGTTCTTC.